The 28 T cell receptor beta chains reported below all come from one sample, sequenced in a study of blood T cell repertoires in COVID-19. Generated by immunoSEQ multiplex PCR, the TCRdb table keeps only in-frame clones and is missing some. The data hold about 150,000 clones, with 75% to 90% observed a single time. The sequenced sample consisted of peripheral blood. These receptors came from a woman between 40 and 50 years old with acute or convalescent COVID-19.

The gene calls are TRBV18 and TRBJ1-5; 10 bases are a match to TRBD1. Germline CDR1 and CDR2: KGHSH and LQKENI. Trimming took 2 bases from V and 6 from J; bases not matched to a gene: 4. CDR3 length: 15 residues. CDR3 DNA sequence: TGTGCCAGCTCACCAAACGGACAGGGGGGTCAGCCCCAGCATTTT. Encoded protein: CASSPNGQGGQPQHF.

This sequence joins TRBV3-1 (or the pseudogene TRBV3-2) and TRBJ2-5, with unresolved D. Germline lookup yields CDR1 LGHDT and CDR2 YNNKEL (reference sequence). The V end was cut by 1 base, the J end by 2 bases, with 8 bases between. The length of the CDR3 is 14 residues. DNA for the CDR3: TGTGCCAGCAGCCAAGTCGTAGAACAAGAGACCCAGTACTTC. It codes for CASSQVVEQETQYF.

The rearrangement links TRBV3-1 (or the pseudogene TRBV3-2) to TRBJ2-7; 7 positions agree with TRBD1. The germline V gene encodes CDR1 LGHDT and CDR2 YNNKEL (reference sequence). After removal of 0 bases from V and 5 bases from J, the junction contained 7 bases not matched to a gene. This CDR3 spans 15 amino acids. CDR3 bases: TGTGCCAGCAGCCAAGATCAAGACAGGGACCACGAGCAGTACTTC. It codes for CASSQDQDRDHEQYF.

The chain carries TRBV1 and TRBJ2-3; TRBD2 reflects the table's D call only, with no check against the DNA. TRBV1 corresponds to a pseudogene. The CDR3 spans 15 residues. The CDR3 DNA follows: TGCACCAGCAGCCAGAAAGCGGGAGATCCAGATACGCAGTATTTT. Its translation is CTSSQKAGDPDTQYF.

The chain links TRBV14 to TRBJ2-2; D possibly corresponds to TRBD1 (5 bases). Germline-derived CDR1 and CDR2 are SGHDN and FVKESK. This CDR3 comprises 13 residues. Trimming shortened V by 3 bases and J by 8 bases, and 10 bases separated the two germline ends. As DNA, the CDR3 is TGTGCCAGCAGCCAGACAGTTATGGGGGAGCTGTTTTTT. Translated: CASSQTVMGELFF.

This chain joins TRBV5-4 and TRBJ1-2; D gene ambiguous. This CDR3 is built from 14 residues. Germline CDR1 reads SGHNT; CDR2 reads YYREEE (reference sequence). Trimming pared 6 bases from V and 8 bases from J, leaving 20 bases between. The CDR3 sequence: CASTSREGRGGYTF. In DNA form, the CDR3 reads TGTGCCAGCACCTCACGGGAGGGCCGGGGAGGCTACACCTTC.

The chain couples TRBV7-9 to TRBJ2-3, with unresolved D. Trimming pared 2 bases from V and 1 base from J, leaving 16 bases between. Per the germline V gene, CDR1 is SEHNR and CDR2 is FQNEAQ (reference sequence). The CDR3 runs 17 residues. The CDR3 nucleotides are TGTGCCAGCAGCTTATATAGTGCTGGGCTTGGCACAGATACGCAGTATTTT. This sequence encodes CASSLYSAGLGTDTQYF.

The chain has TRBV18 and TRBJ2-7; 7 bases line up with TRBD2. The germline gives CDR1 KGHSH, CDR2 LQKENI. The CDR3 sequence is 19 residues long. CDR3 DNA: TGTAAGGCGAGTGGTCACCGGGGGGAGCGGGACCCTCTCTCCTACGAGCAGTACTTC. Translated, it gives CKASGHRGERDPLSYEQYF.

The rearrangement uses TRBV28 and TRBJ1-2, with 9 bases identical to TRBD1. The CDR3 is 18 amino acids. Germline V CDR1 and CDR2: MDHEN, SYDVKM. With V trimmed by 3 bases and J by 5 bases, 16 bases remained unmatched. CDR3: CASSFVSGPGQGVYGYTF. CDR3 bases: TGTGCCAGCAGTTTCGTGTCGGGTCCGGGACAGGGCGTTTATGGCTACACCTTC.

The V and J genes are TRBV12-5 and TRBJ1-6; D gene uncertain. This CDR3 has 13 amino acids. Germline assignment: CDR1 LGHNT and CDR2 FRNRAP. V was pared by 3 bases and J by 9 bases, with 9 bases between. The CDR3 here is CASGFVGVSPLHF. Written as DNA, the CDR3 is TGTGCTAGTGGTTTTGTAGGAGTTTCACCCCTCCACTTT. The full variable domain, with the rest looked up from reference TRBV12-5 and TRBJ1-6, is DARVTQTPRHKVTEMGQEVTMRCQPILGHNTVFWYRQTMMQGLELLAYFRNRAPLDDSGMPKDRFSAEMPDATLATLKIQPSEPRDSAVYFCASGFVGVSPLHFGNGTRLTVT.

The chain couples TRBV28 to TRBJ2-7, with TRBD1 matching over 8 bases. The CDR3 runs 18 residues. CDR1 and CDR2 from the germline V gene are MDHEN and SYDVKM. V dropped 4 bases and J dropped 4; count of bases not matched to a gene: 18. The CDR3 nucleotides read TGTGCCAGCAGTTCGGTCAGGGGGCCTATGATTTCCTCATACGAGCAGTACTTC. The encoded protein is CASSSVRGPMISSYEQYF.

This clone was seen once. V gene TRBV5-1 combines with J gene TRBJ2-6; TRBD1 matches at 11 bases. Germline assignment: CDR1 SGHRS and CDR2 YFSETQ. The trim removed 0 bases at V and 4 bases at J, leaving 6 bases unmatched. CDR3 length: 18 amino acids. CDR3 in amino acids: CASSLGGQGAVGANVLTF. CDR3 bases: TGCGCCAGCAGCTTGGGAGGACAGGGGGCAGTAGGGGCCAACGTCCTGACTTTC.

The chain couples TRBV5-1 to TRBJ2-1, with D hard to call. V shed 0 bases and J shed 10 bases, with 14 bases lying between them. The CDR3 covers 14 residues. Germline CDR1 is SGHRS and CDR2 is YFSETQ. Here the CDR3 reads CASSLESAEEEQFF. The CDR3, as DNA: TGCGCCAGCAGCTTGGAGAGCGCTGAGGAAGAGCAGTTCTTC. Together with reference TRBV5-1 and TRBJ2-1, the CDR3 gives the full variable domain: KAGVTQTPRYLIKTRGQQVTLSCSPISGHRSVSWYQQTPGQGLQFLFEYFSETQRNKGNFPGRFSGRQFSNSRSEMNVSTLELGDSALYLCASSLESAEEEQFFGPGTRLTVL.

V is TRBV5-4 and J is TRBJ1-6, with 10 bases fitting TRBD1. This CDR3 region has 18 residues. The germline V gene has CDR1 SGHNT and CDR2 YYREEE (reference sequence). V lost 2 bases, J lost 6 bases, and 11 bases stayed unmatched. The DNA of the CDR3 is TGTGCCAGCAGCTTCCTGGGCAGCCGGACAGGGGGTAATTCACCCCTCCACTTT. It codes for CASSFLGSRTGGNSPLHF.

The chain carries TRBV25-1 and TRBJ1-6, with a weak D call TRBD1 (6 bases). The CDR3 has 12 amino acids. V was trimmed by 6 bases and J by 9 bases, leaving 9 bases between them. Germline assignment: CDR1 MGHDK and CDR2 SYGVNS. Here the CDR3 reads CASRQGISPLHF. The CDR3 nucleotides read TGTGCCAGCAGACAGGGAATTTCACCCCTCCACTTT. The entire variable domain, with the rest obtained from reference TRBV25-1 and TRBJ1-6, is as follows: EADIYQTPRYLVIGTGKKITLECSQTMGHDKMYWYQQDPGMELHLIHYSYGVNSTEKGDLSSESTVSRIRTEHFPLTLESARPSHTSQYLCASRQGISPLHFGNGTRLTVT.

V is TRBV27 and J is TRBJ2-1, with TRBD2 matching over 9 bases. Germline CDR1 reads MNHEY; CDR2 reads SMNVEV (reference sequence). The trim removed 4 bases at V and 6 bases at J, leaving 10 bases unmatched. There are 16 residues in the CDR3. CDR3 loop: CASSSPAGGDGNEQFF. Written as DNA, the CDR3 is TGTGCCAGCAGTTCCCCAGCGGGAGGAGACGGCAATGAGCAGTTCTTC.

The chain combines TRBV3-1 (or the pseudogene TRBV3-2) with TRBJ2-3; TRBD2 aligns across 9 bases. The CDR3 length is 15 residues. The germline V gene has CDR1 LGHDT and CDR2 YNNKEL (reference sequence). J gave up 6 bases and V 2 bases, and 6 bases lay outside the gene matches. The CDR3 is CASSQRGGAGDTQYF. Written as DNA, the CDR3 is TGTGCCAGCAGCCAACGCGGGGGGGCCGGTGATACGCAGTATTTT.

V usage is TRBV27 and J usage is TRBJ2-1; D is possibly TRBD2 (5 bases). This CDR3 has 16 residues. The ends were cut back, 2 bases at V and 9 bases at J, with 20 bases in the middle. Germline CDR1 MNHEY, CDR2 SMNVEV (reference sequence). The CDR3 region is CASSLLGVGKELEQFF. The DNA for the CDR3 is TGTGCCAGCAGTTTACTCGGGGTGGGGAAGGAGCTTGAGCAGTTCTTC.

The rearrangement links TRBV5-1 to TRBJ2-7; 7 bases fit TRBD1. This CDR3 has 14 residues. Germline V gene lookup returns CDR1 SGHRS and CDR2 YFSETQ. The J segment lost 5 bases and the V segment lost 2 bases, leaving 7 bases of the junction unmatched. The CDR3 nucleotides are TGCGCCAGCAGCTTAGACAGGGTGAAGGACGAGCAGTACTTC. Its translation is CASSLDRVKDEQYF.

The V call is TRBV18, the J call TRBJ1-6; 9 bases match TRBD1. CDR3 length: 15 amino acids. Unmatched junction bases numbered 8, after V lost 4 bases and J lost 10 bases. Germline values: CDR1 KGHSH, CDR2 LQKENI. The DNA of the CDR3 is TGTGCCAGCTCACTCGGGACAGGGCTCTCATCACCCCTCCACTTT. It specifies CASSLGTGLSSPLHF.

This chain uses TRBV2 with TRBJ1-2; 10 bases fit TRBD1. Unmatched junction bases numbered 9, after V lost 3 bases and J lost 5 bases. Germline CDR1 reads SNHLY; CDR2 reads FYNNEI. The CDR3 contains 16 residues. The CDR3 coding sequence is TGTGCCAGCAGTGATCTGAGACAGGGGGCCTGGTATGGCTACACCTTC. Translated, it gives CASSDLRQGAWYGYTF.

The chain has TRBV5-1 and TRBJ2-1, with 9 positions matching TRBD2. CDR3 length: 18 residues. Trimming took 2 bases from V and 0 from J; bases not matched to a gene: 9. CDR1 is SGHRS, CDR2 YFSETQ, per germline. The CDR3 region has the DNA TGCGCCAGCAGCTTCGCGGGAGGGGCCCTACTCTCCTACAATGAGCAGTTCTTC. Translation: CASSFAGGALLSYNEQFF.

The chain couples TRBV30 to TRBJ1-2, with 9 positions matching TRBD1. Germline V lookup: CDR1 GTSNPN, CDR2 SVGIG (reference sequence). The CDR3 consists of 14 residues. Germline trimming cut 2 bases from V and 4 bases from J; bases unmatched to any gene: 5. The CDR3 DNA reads TGTGCCTGGAGTTTGACAGGGGGGATCTATGGCTACACCTTC. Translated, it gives CAWSLTGGIYGYTF.

Here the CDR3 reads CASETGANTGELFF. The CDR3, as DNA: TGTGCCAGCGAGACAGGGGCGAACACCGGGGAGCTGTTTTTT. The chain links TRBV19 to TRBJ2-2; 8 bases fit TRBD1. The CDR3 has 14 amino acids. CDR1 is LNHDA, CDR2 SQIVND, per germline (reference sequence). Trimming cost V 9 bases and J 0 bases; bases outside gene matches: 3.

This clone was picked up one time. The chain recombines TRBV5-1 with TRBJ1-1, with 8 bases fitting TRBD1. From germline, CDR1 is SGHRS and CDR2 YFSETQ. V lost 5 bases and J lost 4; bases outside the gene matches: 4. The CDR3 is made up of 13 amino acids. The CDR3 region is CASRSGGTTEAFF. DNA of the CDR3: TGCGCCAGCAGGTCAGGGGGCACCACTGAAGCTTTCTTT.

The CDR3 protein is CASKGARSTEAFF. CDR3 DNA sequence: TGTGCCAGCAAAGGGGCCCGGAGCACTGAAGCTTTCTTT. The rearrangement uses TRBV6-5 and TRBJ1-1; the D gene is possibly TRBD1 (5 bases). V lost 7 bases and J 4 bases, leaving 13 bases between the germline ends. The germline gives CDR1 MNHEY, CDR2 SVGAGI. CDR3 size: 13 residues.

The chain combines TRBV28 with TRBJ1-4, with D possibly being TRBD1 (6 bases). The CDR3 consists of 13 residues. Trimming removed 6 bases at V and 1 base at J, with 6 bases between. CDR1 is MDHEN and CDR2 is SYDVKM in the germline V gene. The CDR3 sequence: CASRGGTNEKLFF. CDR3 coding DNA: TGTGCCAGCAGAGGGGGAACTAATGAAAAACTGTTTTTT. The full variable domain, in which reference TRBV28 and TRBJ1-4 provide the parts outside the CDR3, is DVKVTQSSRYLVKRTGEKVFLECVQDMDHENMFWYRQDPGLGLRLIYFSYDVKMKEKGDIPEGYSVSREKKERFSLILESASTNQTSMYLCASRGGTNEKLFFGSGTQLSVL.

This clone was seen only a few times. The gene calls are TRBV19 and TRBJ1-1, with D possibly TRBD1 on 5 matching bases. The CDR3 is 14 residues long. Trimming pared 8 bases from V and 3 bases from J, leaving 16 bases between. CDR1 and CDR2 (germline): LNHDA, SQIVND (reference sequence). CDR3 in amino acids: CASRSWGGDTEAFF. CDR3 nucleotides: TGTGCCAGTCGTTCCTGGGGGGGGGACACTGAAGCTTTCTTT.